The text below deals with one T cell receptor beta chain. Its target is unknown. This may stem from a read error, because a much larger clone lies one nucleotide away. The sample belongs to a study of T-cell reconstitution after alpha-beta-depleted transplantation in children. Study outcomes and limitations: Expanded graft clones, several hundred of them, were reportedly the source of alpha-beta T cells about two months after transplant. Some patients' high day-60 TCRbeta diversity was attributed to recipient cells surviving conditioning. T-cell numbers and diversity one year post-transplant derived largely from freshly generated T cells.

Unique molecular identifiers were used in preparing the TCRbeta library. In TCRdb, the PCR reads were re-called with MiXCR into one record per CDR3 protein. In the table there are 280,000 or so distinct CDR3 sequences, around 10% of which are singletons. This TCR derives from a male patient aged 2-15 years who had a stem cell transplant for chronic granulomatous disease, so the T cells may come from the graft donor. Specimen: peripheral blood, collected 180 days after TCRalphabeta/CD19-depleted stem cell transplant.

CDR3 sequence (DNA): TGTGCCAGCAGGGGACAGGGGCCCCCTTCCTATGGCTACACCTTC. Translation: CASRGQGPPSYGYTF. The V and J genes are TRBV28 and TRBJ1-2; 10 bases align to TRBD1. The ends lost 6 bases at V and 4 bases at J; junction bases unmatched: 8. Germline assignment: CDR1 MDHEN and CDR2 SYDVKM. The CDR3 is 15 amino acids.